The 18 T cell receptor beta chains below all came from one sample that was sequenced in a study of T-cell reconstitution after alpha-beta-depleted transplantation in children. Unique molecular identifiers were used to barcode this TCRbeta library. TCRdb itself ran the PCR reads through MiXCR, one entry per CDR3 protein. The sample carries approximately 490,000 distinct CDR3 sequences, over 9.5% recorded once. The material sequenced was PBMCs, taken before TCRalphabeta/CD19-depleted stem cell transplant. All receptors come from a child aged 2-15 years with inherited bone marrow failure, due to receive a stem cell transplant.

This clonotype showed up many times. This chain links TRBV28 with TRBJ1-1; the D gene is possibly TRBD1 (6 bases). Germline V gives CDR1 MDHEN, CDR2 SYDVKM. With 1 base removed from V and 0 bases from J, the gap between germline ends came to 18 bases. The CDR3 loop spans 18 amino acids. The CDR3 sequence: CASSLSPVRGYMNTEAFF. The CDR3 DNA follows: TGTGCCAGCAGTTTATCCCCGGTCAGGGGATACATGAACACTGAAGCTTTCTTT.

The V and J genes are TRBV29-1 and TRBJ2-7, with TRBD2 matching 8 bases. Germline values: CDR1 SQVTM, CDR2 ANQGSEA. The CDR3 covers 13 residues. V shed 7 bases, J shed 3 bases, and the junction held 8 bases outside the gene matches. CDR3 protein: CSATGTSVYEQYF. The CDR3 DNA is TGCAGCGCAACCGGGACTAGTGTCTACGAGCAGTACTTC.

The V call is TRBV30, the J call TRBJ2-1, with D unresolved. Germline CDR1 and CDR2: GTSNPN and SVGIG (reference sequence). V was shortened by 5 bases and J by 7 bases, with 9 bases between the two germline ends. This CDR3 comprises 11 residues. CDR3 loop: CAWASVNEQFF. Written as DNA, the CDR3 is TGTGCCTGGGCTTCAGTGAATGAGCAGTTCTTC.

The V gene is TRBV7-8, the J gene TRBJ2-7, with 7 bases identical to TRBD2. The V gene end was trimmed by 5 bases and the J gene end by 5 bases; junction bases not matched to a gene: 9. This CDR3 contains 14 residues. Germline CDR1 and CDR2: SGHVS and FQNEAQ. CDR3 protein: CASSLRLAHDEQYF. Written as DNA, the CDR3 is TGTGCCAGCAGCCTCCGACTAGCCCATGACGAGCAGTACTTC.

Turning to this clonotype: Given a much more abundant clone one base away, this may be a read error. The CDR3 region is CATSRDRGGAAANVLTF. The CDR3 nucleotides read TGTGCCACCAGCAGAGATAGAGGGGGCGCTGCGGCCAACGTCCTGACTTTC. The chain joins TRBV15 to TRBJ2-6; 7 bases are shared with TRBD1. Germline lookup yields CDR1 LNHNV and CDR2 YYDKDF (reference sequence). CDR3 length: 17 amino acids. V trimming: 0 bases; J trimming: 6 bases; junction bases outside the gene matches: 8.

Ten or more counts support this clonotype. The gene calls are TRBV29-1 and TRBJ2-5, with a tentative D call TRBD2 (6 bases). The ends were cut back, 8 bases at V and 5 bases at J, with 24 bases in the middle. CDR3 size: 15 residues. The germline gives CDR1 SQVTM, CDR2 ANQGSEA. CDR3 DNA sequence: TGCAGCTCGGAATTGGAGGGAGCGGGCGGGGAGACCCAGTACTTC. Protein sequence: CSSELEGAGGETQYF. Together with reference TRBV29-1 and TRBJ2-5, the CDR3 gives the full variable domain: SAVISQKPSRDICQRGTSLTIQCQVDSQVTMMFWYRQQPGQSLTLIATANQGSEATYESGFVIDKFPISRPNLTFSTLTVSNMSPEDSSIYLCSSELEGAGGETQYFGPGTRLLVL.

In its sample, this clonotype was seen many times. CDR3 sequence (DNA): TGCGCCAGCAGCCCTGGACAGGTCTCAACTAATGAAAAACTGTTTTTT. Its protein product is CASSPGQVSTNEKLFF. The rearrangement uses TRBV5-1 and TRBJ1-4, with 7 bases fitting TRBD1. The CDR3 spans 16 residues. Germline trimming cut 4 bases from V and 0 bases from J; bases unmatched to any gene: 6. Germline CDR1 reads SGHRS; CDR2 reads YFSETQ.

This clonotype appeared a few times. The chain links TRBV19 to TRBJ2-2, with TRBD2 identical over 10 bases. The germline V gene has CDR1 LNHDA and CDR2 SQIVND (reference sequence). The CDR3 consists of 16 residues. After removal of 6 bases from V and 3 bases from J, the junction contained 7 bases not matched to a gene. The CDR3 sequence: CASRPLAGADTGELFF. The CDR3 nucleotides are TGTGCCAGTAGGCCGCTAGCGGGAGCAGACACCGGGGAGCTGTTTTTT. Looking up the rest from reference TRBV19 and TRBJ2-2 gives the full variable domain: DGGITQSPKYLFRKEGQNVTLSCEQNLNHDAMYWYRQDPGQGLRLIYYSQIVNDFQKGDIAEGYSVSREKKESFPLTVTSAQKNPTAFYLCASRPLAGADTGELFFGEGSRLTVL.

The table lists this clonotype with many counts. J is TRBJ2-1 and V is TRBV20-1; D gene uncertain. The germline V gene has CDR1 DFQATT and CDR2 SNEGSKA (reference sequence). With 3 bases removed from V and 2 bases from J, the gap between germline ends came to 11 bases. The CDR3 is 14 residues long. CDR3 sequence: CSASRDSAYNEQFF. CDR3 bases: TGCAGTGCTAGTAGGGATTCGGCCTACAATGAGCAGTTCTTC.

This clonotype showed up many times. The chain has TRBV29-1 and TRBJ2-5; TRBD2 might be the D (5 bases). CDR1 and CDR2 from the germline V gene are SQVTM and ANQGSEA. Trimming left V 3 bases short and J 4 bases short, with 6 bases between. The CDR3 length is 11 residues. The CDR3 sequence is CSVDGGETQYF. Written as DNA, the CDR3 is TGCAGCGTTGATGGAGGAGAGACCCAGTACTTC.

The table lists this clonotype with a few counts. The rearrangement joins TRBV20-1 to TRBJ2-3, with TRBD2 matching 14 bases. This CDR3 has 15 amino acids. Germline CDR1 and CDR2: DFQATT and SNEGSKA (reference sequence). The CDR3 sequence: CRLTGLAGVEDTQYF. The CDR3, as DNA: TGCAGATTAACGGGACTAGCGGGAGTTGAGGATACGCAGTATTTT.

This clonotype was found many times. This chain links TRBV19 with TRBJ2-7; TRBD1 might be the D (6 bases). Germline lookup yields CDR1 LNHDA and CDR2 SQIVND (reference sequence). This CDR3 has 13 residues. Trimming removed 5 bases from V and 4 bases from J, with 12 bases in between. For the CDR3, the DNA is TGTGCCAGTAGTGGGGACAATCCTTACGAGCAGTACTTC. Translating it yields CASSGDNPYEQYF.

This clonotype was counted at least ten times. The chain combines TRBV4-1 with TRBJ2-3; D gene ambiguous. Germline V gives CDR1 MGHRA, CDR2 YSYEKL. There are 15 residues in the CDR3. Trimming left V 1 base short and J 5 bases short, with 13 bases between. CDR3: CASSQVGLGKDTQYF. In DNA form, the CDR3 reads TGCGCCAGCAGCCAAGTGGGGTTAGGGAAAGATACGCAGTATTTT.

The genes are TRBV19 and TRBJ2-3; 9 positions match TRBD2. The CDR3 has 13 amino acids. V shed 10 bases and J 6 bases; nucleotides not matched to a gene: 8. Germline CDR1 and CDR2: LNHDA and SQIVND (reference sequence). CDR3 sequence: CATDLREGDTQYF. The CDR3 bases are TGTGCCACCGATTTGCGGGAGGGGGATACGCAGTATTTT.

This clonotype came up a few times. V gene TRBV7-9 combines with J gene TRBJ2-6; weak D call: TRBD1 (5 bases). The V end was cut by 0 bases, the J end by 3 bases, with 6 bases between. CDR1 is SEHNR, CDR2 FQNEAQ, per germline (reference sequence). The CDR3 runs 15 residues. CDR3 protein: CASSLAGVGANVLTF. The CDR3 DNA reads TGTGCCAGCAGCTTAGCAGGGGTTGGGGCCAACGTCCTGACTTTC.

This clonotype has just a few counts. This chain uses TRBV7-2 with TRBJ2-1; D is ambiguous. Trimming stripped 5 bases from V and 0 bases from J, with 11 bases between. The CDR3 totals 15 residues. Germline lookup yields CDR1 SGHTA and CDR2 FQGNSA. The CDR3 is CASSPDPGSYNEQFF. In nucleotides, the CDR3 is TGTGCCAGCAGCCCCGATCCGGGCTCCTACAATGAGCAGTTCTTC.

This clonotype was counted many times. The rearrangement uses TRBV4-3 and TRBJ2-3, with 8 nucleotides matching TRBD2. Trimming took 5 bases from V and 0 from J; bases not matched to a gene: 4. From germline, CDR1 is LGHNA and CDR2 YSLEER. The CDR3 spans 15 residues. DNA for the CDR3: TGCGCCAGCAGCTTGAGACTAGCGAGCACAGATACGCAGTATTTT. Translated, it gives CASSLRLASTDTQYF.

This clonotype has a handful of counts. The CDR3 DNA reads as TGCAGTGCTAGGGTGTTGCACGCCGCGGCAATGAACACTGAAGCTTTCTTT. Translated, it gives CSARVLHAAAMNTEAFF. The chain links TRBV20-1 to TRBJ1-1; no firm D call. V lost 3 bases, J lost 0 bases, and 20 bases lay in between. In germline, CDR1 is DFQATT, CDR2 SNEGSKA (reference sequence). The CDR3 has 17 amino acids.